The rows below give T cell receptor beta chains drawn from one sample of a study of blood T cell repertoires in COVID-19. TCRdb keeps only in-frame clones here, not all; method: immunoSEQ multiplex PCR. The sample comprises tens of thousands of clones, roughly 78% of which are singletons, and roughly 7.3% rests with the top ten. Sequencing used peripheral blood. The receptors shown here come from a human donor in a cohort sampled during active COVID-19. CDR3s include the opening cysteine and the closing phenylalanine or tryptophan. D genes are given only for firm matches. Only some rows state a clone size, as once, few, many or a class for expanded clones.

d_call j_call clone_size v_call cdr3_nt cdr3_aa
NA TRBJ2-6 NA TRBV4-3 TGCGCCAGCAGCCAAGATTACGGGGGTAGTGGGGCCAACGTCCTGACTTTC CASSQDYGGSGANVLTF
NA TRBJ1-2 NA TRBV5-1 TGCGCCAGCAGCAGCGGGACGGAATATGGCTACACCTTC CASSSGTEYGYTF
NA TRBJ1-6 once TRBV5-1 TGCGCCAGCAGCCTCGACCAGGCCTCGGGGAATTCACCCCTCCACTTT CASSLDQASGNSPLHF
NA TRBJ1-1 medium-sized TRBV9 TGTGCCAGCAGCGTAGGATTGTCCGGGGGCGGGGAGGGCACTGAAGCTTTCTTT CASSVGLSGGGEGTEAFF
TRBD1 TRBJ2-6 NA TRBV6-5 TGTGCCAGCAGAAGACAGGGTAGTAGGGCCAACGTCCTGACTTTC CASRRQGSRANVLTF
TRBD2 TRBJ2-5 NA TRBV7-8 TGTGCCAGCAGCTTAGTTCCTAGCGGGGGGGTCGAGACCCAGTACTTC CASSLVPSGGVETQYF
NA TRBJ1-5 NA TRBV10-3 TGTGCCACTCGACAGGGCAATCAGCCCCAGCATTTT CATRQGNQPQHF
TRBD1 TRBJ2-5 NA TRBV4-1 TGCGCCAGCAGCCAGGGACAGGTAAAAGAGACCCAGTACTTC CASSQGQVKETQYF
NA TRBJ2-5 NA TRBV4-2 TGTGCCAGCAGCCAAGCTACCGGGGGCCAAGAGACCCAGTACTTC CASSQATGGQETQYF
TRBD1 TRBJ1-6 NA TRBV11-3 TGTGCCAGCAGCCGGGACAGGGGGCCCGCCGGCTATAATTCACCCCTCCACTTT CASSRDRGPAGYNSPLHF
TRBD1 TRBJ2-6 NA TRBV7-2 TGTGCCAGCAGCTTTCAGGGGGTGTCTGGGGCCAACGTCCTGACTTTC CASSFQGVSGANVLTF
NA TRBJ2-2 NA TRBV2 TGTGCCAGCAGTGATACCCATACAGGGACCGGGGAGCTGTTTTTT CASSDTHTGTGELFF
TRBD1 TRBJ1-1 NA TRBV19 TGTGCCAGTAGTGTACAGGGGAAGGGCACTGAAGCTTTCTTT CASSVQGKGTEAFF
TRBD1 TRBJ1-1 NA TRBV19 TGTGCCAGTAGTGCAATATCAGGACAGGGAGGTACTGAAGCTTTCTTT CASSAISGQGGTEAFF
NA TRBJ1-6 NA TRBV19 TGTGCCAGTAAAATCGGGGGGACGGGCTCACCCCTCCACTTT CASKIGGTGSPLHF
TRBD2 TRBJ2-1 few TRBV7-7 TGTGCTAGCAGCGACCTGCCGGGACTAGCATCCTACAATGAGCAGTTCTTC CASSDLPGLASYNEQFF
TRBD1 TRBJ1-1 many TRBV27 TGTGCCAGCAGTTTAGCGGGACAGGGGAACACTGAAGCTTTCTTT CASSLAGQGNTEAFF
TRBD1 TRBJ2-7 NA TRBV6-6 TGTGCCAGCAGGGATGGGGGGACAGGGGTCAACGAGCAGTACTTC CASRDGGTGVNEQYF
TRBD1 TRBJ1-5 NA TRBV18 TGTGCCAGCTCGCCGACAGGGGACCAGCCCCAGCATTTT CASSPTGDQPQHF
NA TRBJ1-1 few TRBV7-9 TGTGCCAGCAGCGATAATGGACAGACAGACACTGAAGCTTTCTTT CASSDNGQTDTEAFF
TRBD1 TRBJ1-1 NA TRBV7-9 TGTGCCAGCAGCTTAGATCGGGGACAGGCTCTATGGAACACTGAAGCTTTCTTT CASSLDRGQALWNTEAFF
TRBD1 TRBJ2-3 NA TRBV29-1 TGCAGCGTAGGACAGGGCACAGATACGCAGTATTTT CSVGQGTDTQYF
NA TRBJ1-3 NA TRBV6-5 TGTGCCAGCAGTTACTCGAGTAGACTCGCAGGAAACACCATATATTTT CASSYSSRLAGNTIYF
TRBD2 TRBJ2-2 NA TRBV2 TGTGCCAGCAGTGGACTAGCGAGGACCGGGGAGCTGTTTTTT CASSGLARTGELFF
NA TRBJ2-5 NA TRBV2 TGTGCCAGCAGCCCTGGGCGCGTCAGGGAGACCCAGTACTTC CASSPGRVRETQYF